This TCR beta chain was captured in a study of patients and donors after allogeneic stem cell transplantation. Germline V CDR1 and CDR2: ENHRY, SYGVKD. The CDR3 spans 14 residues. Trimming took 6 bases from V and 3 from J, leaving 14 bases between them. TCRdb independently ran MiXCR on the RT-PCR reads; one entry per CDR3 protein. The sample lists about 160,000 distinct CDR3 sequences; 30% to 45% were seen once. J is TRBJ1-2 and V is TRBV10-3; D ambiguous. The TCR comes from a human donor who was either an allogeneic HSCT recipient or a stem cell or donor lymphocyte infusion donor (not recorded which). It is not recorded whose cells these are; they may come from a transplant donor. The specimen was blood, either unsorted or a sorted T cell fraction (not recorded which). CDR3 bases: TGTGCCATCAGGCGAGGAGGGCCTTACTATGGCTACACCTTC. Translation gives CAIRRGGPYYGYTF.